This entry describes one T cell receptor (beta chain). The CDR3 length is 18 residues. Germline V gives CDR1 SNHLY, CDR2 FYNNEI. V lost 0 bases to trimming and J lost 2 bases, with 19 bases between them. These data belong to a study of blood T cell repertoires in COVID-19. The overall study: Some COVID-19 samples were acute and others convalescent; all came from the United States, Italy and Spain. PBMCs, B-cell-depleted T cells, or T cells were the source of the cDNA or gDNA that made up the material.

Per the original data handling: Amplified reference gene primers provided the basis for estimating nucleated cell counts. The method was immunoSEQ multiplex PCR; TCRdb's version includes in-frame clones alone and lacks a portion of them. The V and J calls and clone size are taken from that table; D and trimming were inferred from the DNA. In the table there are 35,000 or so clones, approximately 75% of which are singletons. This receptor was identified in a human donor in a cohort sampled during active or convalescent COVID-19. The donor label of this sample is uncertain. The sequencing input was peripheral blood. V usage is TRBV2 and J usage is TRBJ2-5, with a tentative D call TRBD2 (7 bases). The CDR3 bases are TGTGCCAGCAGTGAAGCGAGGGGGGGGCTAGCGGCTCAAGAGACCCAGTACTTC. Translating it yields CASSEARGGLAAQETQYF.